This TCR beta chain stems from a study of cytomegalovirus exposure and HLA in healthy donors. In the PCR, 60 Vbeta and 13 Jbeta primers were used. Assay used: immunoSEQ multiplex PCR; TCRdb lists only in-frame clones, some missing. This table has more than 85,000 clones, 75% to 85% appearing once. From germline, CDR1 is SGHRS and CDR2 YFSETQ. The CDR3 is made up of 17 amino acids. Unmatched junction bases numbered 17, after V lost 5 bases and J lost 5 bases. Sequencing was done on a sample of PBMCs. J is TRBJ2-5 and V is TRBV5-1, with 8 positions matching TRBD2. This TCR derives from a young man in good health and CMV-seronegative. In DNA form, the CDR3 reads TGCGCCAGCAGTTCCCTTAGCTCCAGCGGGAGAGGGGAGACCCAGTACTTC. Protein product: CASSSLSSSGRGETQYF.